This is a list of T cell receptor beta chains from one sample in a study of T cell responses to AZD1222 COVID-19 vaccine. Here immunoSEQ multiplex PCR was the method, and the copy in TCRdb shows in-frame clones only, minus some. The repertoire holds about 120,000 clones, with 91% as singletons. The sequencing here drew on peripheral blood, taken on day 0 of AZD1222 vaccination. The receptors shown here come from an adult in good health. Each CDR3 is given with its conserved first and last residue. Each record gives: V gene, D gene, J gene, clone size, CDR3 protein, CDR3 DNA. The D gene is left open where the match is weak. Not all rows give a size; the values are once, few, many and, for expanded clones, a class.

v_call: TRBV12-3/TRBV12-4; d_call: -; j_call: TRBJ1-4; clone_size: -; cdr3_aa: CASSLMDSGKLFF; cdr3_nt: TGTGCCAGCAGTTTAATGGACAGCGGGAAACTGTTTTTT
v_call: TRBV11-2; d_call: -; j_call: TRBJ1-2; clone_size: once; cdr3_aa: CASSLDPTNIYGYTF; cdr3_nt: TGTGCCAGCAGCTTAGACCCGACGAATATCTATGGCTACACCTTC
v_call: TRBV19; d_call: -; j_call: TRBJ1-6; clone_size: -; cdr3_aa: CASSAYTDRYNSPLHF; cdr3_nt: TGTGCCAGTAGTGCCTACACAGACAGATATAATTCACCCCTCCACTTT
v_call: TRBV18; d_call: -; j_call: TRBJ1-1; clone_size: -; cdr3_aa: CASSPGLDTEAFF; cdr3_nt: TGTGCCAGCTCACCAGGGCTGGACACTGAAGCTTTCTTT
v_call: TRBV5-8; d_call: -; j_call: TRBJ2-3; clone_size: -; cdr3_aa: CASRATGSRGDTQYF; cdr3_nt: TGTGCCAGCAGAGCCACAGGGTCCAGGGGAGATACGCAGTATTTT
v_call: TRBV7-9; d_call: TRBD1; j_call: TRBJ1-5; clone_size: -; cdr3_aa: CASSQGQAQPQHF; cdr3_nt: TGTGCCAGCAGCCAGGGACAGGCACAGCCCCAGCATTTT
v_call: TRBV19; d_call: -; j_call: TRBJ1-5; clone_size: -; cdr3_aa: CASSIDIGHIGNQPQHF; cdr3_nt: TGTGCCAGTAGTATAGATATTGGGCACATCGGCAATCAGCCCCAGCATTTT
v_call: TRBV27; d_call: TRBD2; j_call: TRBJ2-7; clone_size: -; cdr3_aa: CASSPQRGSSYEQYF; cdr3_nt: TGTGCCAGCAGTCCCCAGCGGGGAAGCTCCTACGAGCAGTACTTC
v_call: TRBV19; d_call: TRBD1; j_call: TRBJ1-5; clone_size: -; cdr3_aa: CASSRQGVQPQHF; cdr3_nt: TGTGCCAGTAGTCGACAGGGGGTTCAGCCCCAGCATTTT
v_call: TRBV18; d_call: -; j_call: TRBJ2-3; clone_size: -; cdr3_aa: CASSPGGGTDTQYF; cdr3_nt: TGTGCCAGCTCACCAGGAGGAGGCACAGATACGCAGTATTTT
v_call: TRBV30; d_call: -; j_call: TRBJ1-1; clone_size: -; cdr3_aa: CAWSTTGLGEAFF; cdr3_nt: TGTGCCTGGAGTACTACAGGATTAGGTGAAGCTTTCTTT
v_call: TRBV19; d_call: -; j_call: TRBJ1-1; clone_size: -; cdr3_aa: CASGHGMNTEAFF; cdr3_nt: TGTGCCAGTGGCCATGGCATGAACACTGAAGCTTTCTTT
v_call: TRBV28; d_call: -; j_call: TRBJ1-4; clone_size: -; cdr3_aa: CASSAPGSNEKLFF; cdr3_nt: TGTGCCAGCAGCGCCCCAGGGAGTAATGAAAAACTGTTTTTT
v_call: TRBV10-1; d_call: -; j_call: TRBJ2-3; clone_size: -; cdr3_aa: CATRRGDTQYF; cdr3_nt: TGCGCCACTCGGCGGGGAGATACGCAGTATTTT
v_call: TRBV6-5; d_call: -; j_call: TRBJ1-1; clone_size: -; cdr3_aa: CASGRLGTEAFF; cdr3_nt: TGTGCCAGCGGCCGATTAGGGACTGAAGCTTTCTTT
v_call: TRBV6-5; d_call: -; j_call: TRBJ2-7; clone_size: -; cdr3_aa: CASLANTYEQYF; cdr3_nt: TGTGCCAGCCTAGCGAACACCTACGAGCAGTACTTC
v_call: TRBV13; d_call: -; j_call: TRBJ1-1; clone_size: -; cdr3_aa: CASSYSSPGTEAFF; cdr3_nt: TGTGCCAGCAGCTACTCATCCCCCGGCACTGAAGCTTTCTTT
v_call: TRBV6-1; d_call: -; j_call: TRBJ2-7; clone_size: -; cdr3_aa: CASSEVRGSIYEQYF; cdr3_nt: TGTGCCAGCAGTGAAGTACGGGGGTCTATCTACGAGCAGTACTTC
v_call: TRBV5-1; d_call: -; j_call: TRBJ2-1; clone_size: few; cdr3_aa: CASSLGTASYNEQFF; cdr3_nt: TGCGCCAGCAGCTTGGGGACGGCCTCCTACAATGAGCAGTTCTTC
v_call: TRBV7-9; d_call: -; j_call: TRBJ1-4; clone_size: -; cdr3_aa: CASSQNTGNEKLFF; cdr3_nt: TGTGCCAGCAGCCAAAACACAGGGAATGAAAAACTGTTTTTT
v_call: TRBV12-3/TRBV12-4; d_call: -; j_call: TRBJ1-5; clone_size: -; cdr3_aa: CASRAAGQPQHF; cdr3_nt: TGTGCCAGCAGGGCCGCGGGTCAGCCCCAGCATTTT
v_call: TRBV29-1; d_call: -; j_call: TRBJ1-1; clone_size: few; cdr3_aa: CSVEMGNTEAFF; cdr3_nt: TGCAGCGTTGAGATGGGGAACACTGAAGCTTTCTTT
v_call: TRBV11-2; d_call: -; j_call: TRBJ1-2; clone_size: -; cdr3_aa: CASSLDPSNRGYTF; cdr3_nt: TGTGCCAGCAGCCTCGACCCGAGCAATCGCGGCTACACCTTC
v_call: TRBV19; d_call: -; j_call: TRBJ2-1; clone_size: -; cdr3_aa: CASSIGSLGYNEQFF; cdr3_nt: TGTGCCAGTAGTATTGGCAGTTTGGGCTACAATGAGCAGTTCTTC
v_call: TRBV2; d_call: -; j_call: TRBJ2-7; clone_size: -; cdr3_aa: CASSEGSYEQYF; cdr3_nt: TGTGCCAGCAGTGAAGGGTCCTACGAGCAGTACTTC
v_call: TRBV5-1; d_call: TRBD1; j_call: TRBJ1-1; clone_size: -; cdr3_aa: CASSADRENTEAFF; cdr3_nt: TGCGCCAGCAGCGCCGACAGGGAGAACACTGAAGCTTTCTTT
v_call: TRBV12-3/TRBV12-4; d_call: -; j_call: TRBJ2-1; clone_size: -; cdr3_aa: CASSFGRNNEQFF; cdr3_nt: TGTGCCAGCAGTTTCGGGAGAAACAATGAGCAGTTCTTC
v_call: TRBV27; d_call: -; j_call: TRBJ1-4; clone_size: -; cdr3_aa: CASSLGQTLNEKLFF; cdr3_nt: TGTGCCAGCAGCCTCGGACAGACTCTTAATGAAAAACTGTTTTTT
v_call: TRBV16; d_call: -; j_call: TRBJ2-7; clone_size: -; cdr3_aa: CASSQSSAGEQYF; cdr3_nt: TGTGCCAGCAGCCAATCATCAGCAGGGGAGCAGTACTTC
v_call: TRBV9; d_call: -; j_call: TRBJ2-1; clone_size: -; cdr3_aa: CASSVGQRYNEQFF; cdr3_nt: TGTGCCAGCAGCGTAGGACAGCGATACAATGAGCAGTTCTTC
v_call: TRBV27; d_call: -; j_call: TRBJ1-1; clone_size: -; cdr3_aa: CASRPPRGWNTEAFF; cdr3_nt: TGTGCCAGCAGACCCCCCCGGGGGTGGAACACTGAAGCTTTCTTT
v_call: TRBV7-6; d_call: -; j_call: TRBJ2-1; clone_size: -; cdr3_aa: CASSLERRSSYNEQFF; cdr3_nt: TGTGCCAGCAGCCTAGAGAGGCGGAGCTCCTACAATGAGCAGTTCTTC
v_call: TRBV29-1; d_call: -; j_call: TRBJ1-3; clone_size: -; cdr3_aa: CSVEGRGNTIYF; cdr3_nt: TGCAGCGTTGAGGGTCGCGGAAACACCATATATTTT
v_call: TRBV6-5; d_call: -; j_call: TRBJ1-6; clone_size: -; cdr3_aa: CASSYSQRSPLHF; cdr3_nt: TGTGCCAGCAGTTACTCGCAGCGTTCACCCCTCCACTTT
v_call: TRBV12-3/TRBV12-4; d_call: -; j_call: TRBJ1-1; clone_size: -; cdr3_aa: CASSYRVVTEAFF; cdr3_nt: TGTGCCAGCAGTTATAGGGTTGTCACTGAAGCTTTCTTT
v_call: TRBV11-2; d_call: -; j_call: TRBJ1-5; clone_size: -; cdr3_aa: CASSLEPDLQPQHF; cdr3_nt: TGTGCCAGCAGCTTAGAACCCGACCTTCAGCCCCAGCATTTT
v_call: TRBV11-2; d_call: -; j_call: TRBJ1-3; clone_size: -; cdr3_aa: CASSLAPVTFGVNTIYF; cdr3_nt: TGTGCCAGCAGCTTAGCCCCCGTCACCTTCGGGGTAAACACCATATATTTT
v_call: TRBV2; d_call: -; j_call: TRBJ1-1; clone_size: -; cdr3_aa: CASSEALTEAFF; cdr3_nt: TGTGCCAGCAGCGAGGCTCTCACTGAAGCTTTCTTT
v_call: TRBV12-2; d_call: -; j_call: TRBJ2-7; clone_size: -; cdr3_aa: CASRLGLTDSYEQYF; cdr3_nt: TGTGCAAGTCGCCTGGGACTCACGGATTCCTACGAGCAGTACTTC
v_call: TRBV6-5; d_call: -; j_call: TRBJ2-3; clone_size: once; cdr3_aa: CASSYWYRTSTDTQYF; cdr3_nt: TGTGCCAGCAGTTACTGGTACCGAACTAGCACAGATACGCAGTATTTT
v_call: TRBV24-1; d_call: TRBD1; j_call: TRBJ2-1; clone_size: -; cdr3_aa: CATSDPGPGQGEQFF; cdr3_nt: TGTGCCACCAGTGACCCCGGGCCTGGACAGGGTGAGCAGTTCTTC
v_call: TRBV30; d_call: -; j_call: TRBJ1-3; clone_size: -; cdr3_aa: CAWSWAGEYNTIYF; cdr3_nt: TGTGCCTGGAGTTGGGCAGGGGAATATAACACCATATATTTT
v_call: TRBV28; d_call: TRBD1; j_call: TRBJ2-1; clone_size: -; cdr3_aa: CASSFSLDRGYNEQFF; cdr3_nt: TGTGCCAGCAGTTTTAGTCTGGACAGGGGATACAATGAGCAGTTCTTC
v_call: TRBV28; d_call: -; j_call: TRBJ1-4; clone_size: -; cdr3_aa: CASSSITYRRANEKLFF; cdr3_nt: TGTGCCAGCAGTTCTATTACATACAGACGGGCTAATGAAAAACTGTTTTTT
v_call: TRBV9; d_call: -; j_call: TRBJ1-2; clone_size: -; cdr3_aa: CASSVESANYGYTF; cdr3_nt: TGTGCCAGCAGCGTAGAGTCAGCGAACTATGGCTACACCTTC
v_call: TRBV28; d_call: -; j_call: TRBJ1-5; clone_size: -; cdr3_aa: CASRGRIGNQPQHF; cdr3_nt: TGTGCCAGCAGGGGGCGCATCGGCAATCAGCCCCAGCATTTT
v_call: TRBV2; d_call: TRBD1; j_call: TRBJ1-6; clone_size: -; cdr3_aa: CASATQGGSPLHF; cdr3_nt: TGTGCCAGCGCTACCCAGGGGGGTTCACCCCTCCACTTT
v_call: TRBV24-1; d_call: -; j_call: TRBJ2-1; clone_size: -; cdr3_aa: CATAKGEGNEQFF; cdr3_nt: TGTGCCACCGCTAAAGGAGAAGGGAATGAGCAGTTCTTC
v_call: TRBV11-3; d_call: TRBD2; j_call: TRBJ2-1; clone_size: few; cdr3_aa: CASSLGGLAGSPGHEQFF; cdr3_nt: TGTGCCAGCAGCTTAGGGGGACTAGCGGGGTCCCCAGGACATGAGCAGTTCTTC
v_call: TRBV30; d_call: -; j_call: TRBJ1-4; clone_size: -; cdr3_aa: CAWSGRMANEKLFF; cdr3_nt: TGTGCCTGGAGTGGACGGATGGCTAATGAAAAACTGTTTTTT
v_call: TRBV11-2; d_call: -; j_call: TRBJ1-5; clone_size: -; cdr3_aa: CASSLTYNGNQPQHF; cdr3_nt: TGTGCCAGCAGCTTAACCTACAATGGCAATCAGCCCCAGCATTTT
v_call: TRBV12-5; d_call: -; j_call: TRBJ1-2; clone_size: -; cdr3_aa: CASAPETGLYGYTF; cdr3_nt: TGTGCTAGTGCCCCGGAAACGGGGCTTTATGGCTACACCTTC
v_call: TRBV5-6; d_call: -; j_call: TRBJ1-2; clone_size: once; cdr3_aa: CASSFEGYDGYTF; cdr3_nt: TGTGCCAGCAGCTTCGAAGGGTACGATGGCTACACCTTC
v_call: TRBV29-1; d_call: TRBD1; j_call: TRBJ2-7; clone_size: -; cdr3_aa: CSVETGASVYEQYF; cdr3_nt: TGCAGCGTTGAAACAGGGGCCTCAGTCTACGAGCAGTACTTC
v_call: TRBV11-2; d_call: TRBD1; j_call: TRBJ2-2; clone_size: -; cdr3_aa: CASRLGQATLGTGELFF; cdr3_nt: TGTGCCAGCCGCCTGGGACAGGCGACCCTCGGGACCGGGGAGCTGTTTTTT